The source of this T cell receptor (beta chain) is a study of shared clonotypes between healthy human individuals (dated by TCRdb to 2018 to 2021). For the wider study: The cohort included a few men and a couple of women between 18 and 49 years of age. For each donor, CD4 naive and CD4 memory were each run on three plates, CD8 naive on two plates, and CD8 memory on one plate. Blood TCR repertoires of 5 or 6 healthy adults were deeply sequenced to estimate repertoire size and the extent of clonotype sharing between individuals. Different laboratories and diverse techniques were used to prepare libraries and sequence TCR repertoires, to increase sequencing depth and limit assay-specific biases. Each donor's leukapheresis produced roughly between roughly 0.85 and 10 billion PBMCs.

CD8 naive samples were CD45RO-negative cells positively selected for CCR7, giving a CD45RA+CCR7+ population that excluded TemRA cells. The donors were healthy, HIV-negative adults who had no recently reported acute infections or vaccinations. Every donor was a Caucasian adult residing in Nashville, Tennessee, USA. Blood was collected by leukapheresis, and PBMCs were isolated by Ficoll-Histopaque density gradient centrifugation and then cryopreserved in liquid nitrogen vapor phase. Analytical flow cytometry was used to check the purity and quantity of each magnetically sorted T cell population. From each sorted fraction, genomic DNA was isolated and quantified by UV absorbance on a Nanodrop 2000c. Points the paper makes about the study in general: Approximately 5% of naive CD4, 3.5% of naive CD8, 2.3% of memory CD4, and about 0.4% of memory CD8 clonotypes were shared across several donors. Larger estimated clonotype richness was generally found for naive subsets than for memory subsets. Sampling was restricted to blood, and TCR repertoires in tissues likely differ from the TCR repertoires found in blood. The genetic and exposure-history diversity represented was limited by the small number of donors. Rarefaction of sorted-subset datasets indicated incomplete sequencing despite the large sequencing depth. Pairwise subsampling led to the expectation that sequencing depth would affect the degree of clonotype sharing among donors. Compared with non-shared clonotypes, clonotypes shared by all four sorted-subset donors had higher generation probabilities.

Using the deep immunoSEQ assay, multiplex PCR amplified TCR CDR3 regions from genomic DNA. For each cell subset, the extracted genomic DNA was distributed evenly across all wells of several immunoSEQ 96-well plates, and each plate served as one replicate. Each replicate PCR for sorted subsets received roughly 200 ng genomic DNA, equal to about 30,000 T cell genomes. Purified libraries were measured with a Qubit 3.0 fluorometer, size-checked on a Bioanalyzer 2100, and measured again with the KAPA Library Quantification kit. A separate single-read 150-cycle Illumina NextSeq 550 flow cell was used to sequence each immunoSEQ 96-well plate. Processing in the source paper ran as follows. The immunoSEQ output contained only junctional sequences without quality scores, so filtering could not match that applied to full-length reads. Sequences were annotated with PyIR, a Python wrapper for IgBLAST v1.9, and V/J genes and CDR3 were assigned using IMGT germline references. Any read was removed if the V/J assignment was weak (E-value above 1e-6), the CDR3 was missing, or the read contained stop codons, out-of-frame junctions, or ambiguous translated residues. V3J clonotypes were defined as sequences sharing an identical inferred V gene, J gene, and CDR3 amino acid sequence. The percentage overlap between two repertoires was calculated by dividing the number of shared unique clonotypes by the size of the smaller repertoire. RTK rarefaction, the Chao1 estimator, and Recon v2.1 estimates of unobserved clonotypes were used to assess repertoire richness. Generation probabilities for all TCRbeta clonotypes obtained by the gDNA method from a handful of donors were computed using OLGA. TCRdb limited this immuneACCESS table to in-frame rearrangements with V and J called. A share of clones is missing; checked studies link under half to unresolved V genes, and the rest is unexplained. From that table come the V and J calls and clone size; the DNA was used to work out D and trimming. This sample comprises millions of clones, less than 95% of them detected only once. Of the sample, around 1.1% is held by the ten largest clones.

Regarding this clone: Its recognized antigen is unknown. No qualities accompany the bases; no much larger clone lies one base away.

Sequencing used naive CD8+ T cells sorted from blood. Per the publication, the cell subset or site label means: CD45RA+CCR7+. This receptor was identified in a man aged 18 to 30 in good health.

The nucleotides read TGTGCCAGCAGCCCCGGGGGACAGGTGGCATACAATGAGCAGTTCTTC. Its product reads: CASSPGGQVAYNEQFF. The rearrangement combines TRBV11-3 with TRBJ2-1; 8 middle bases align to TRBD1. V has 5 bases trimmed and J has 4 bases trimmed; junction bases matching no gene number 10. Taken from cysteine to phenylalanine, the CDR3 has 16 residues. Just CDR3 DNA is preserved here, 48 bases in frame from base 1. The germline V gene supplies CDR1 SGHNT and CDR2 YENEEA. Reference TRBV11-3 and TRBJ2-1 genes cover what lies past the CDR3, so the full variable domain is EAGVVQSPRYKIIEKKQPVAFWCNPISGHNTLYWYLQNLGQGPELLIRYENEEAVDDSQLPKDRFSAERLKGVDSTLKIQPAELGDSAVYLCASSPGGQVAYNEQFFGPGTRLTVL.